The T cell receptor (beta chain) under discussion was sequenced for a study of blood T cell repertoires in COVID-19 (dated by TCRdb to about 2020). Broadly, across the study: Samples covering the acute and convalescent phases of COVID-19 were provided by collaborators in the United States, Italy and Spain. The material from the prospective study consisted of cDNA or gDNA derived from T cells, B-cell-depleted T cells, or PBMCs. Where available, HLA class I and class II types were obtained from metadata supplied by the sample provider rather than from assay-based typing. The repertoires were made available in a free public database intended to serve as a resource for research on the immune response to SARS-CoV-2. Nearly every sample came with metadata listing a de-identified subject ID, COVID-19 status, age in years and sex. Samples came from the ongoing ImmuneRACE study (first 160 participants) plus 1,254 subjects from 6 global collaborators. Deeply sampled blood TCRbeta repertoires from subjects exposed to, actively infected with, or recovered from COVID-19 were included in the dataset.

The immunoSEQ Assay, a bias-controlled multiplex PCR, was used to amplify TCRbeta CDR3 regions from genomic DNA. As for the authors' bioinformatics: Within the assay, amplification of reference gene primers was used to estimate how many nucleated cells each sample contained. To quantify the absolute abundance of each unique TCRbeta CDR3 rearrangement, sequence reads were collapsed and filtered. For each sample, productive Simpson clonality was calculated as the square root of Simpson's diversity index over productive rearrangements. TCRdb carries this immuneACCESS record with in-frame sequences only. Its versions omit some clonotypes, under half of them owing to an unresolved V gene in the studies checked, with the rest unexplained. That table gives V, J and clone size, and the DNA gave D and trimming. The sample table contains 150,000 to 200,000 clones; only one count was recorded for approximately 86% of them. The ten largest clonotypes hold 7.5% to 10% of the sample.

With respect to this clone: What this receptor recognizes is not known. Base qualities are not recorded, but no much larger clone differs from it by a single base.

V loses 3 bases at its end and J loses 6 bases; junction bases beyond the gene matches: 9. The CDR3, from cysteine to phenylalanine, totals 17 residues. The retained sequence is limited to the CDR3, 51 bases, with the frame set at the first base. The germline V gene (reference sequence) provides CDR1 LNHNV and CDR2 YYDKDF. The full study reports these points: Clinical and demographic metadata were provided uncurated, with the amount varying by source and participant.

Whole blood was collected in K2EDTA tubes by collaborating institutions according to the institutions' own protocols. For TCRbeta analysis, collaborator samples were shipped as frozen whole blood, as isolated PBMCs, or as DNA extracted from either sample type. Sequencing was performed on peripheral blood. The clonotype comes from a man aged 50 or older with active or convalescent COVID-19. The V and J genes are TRBV15 and TRBJ2-3; 13 central bases correspond to TRBD2. The DNA sequence follows: TGTGCCACCAGCAGGCGGCATGGACTAGCGGGAGATGATACGCAGTATTTT. Its protein is CATSRRHGLAGDDTQYF. With the portions outside the CDR3 filled from the reference TRBV15 and TRBJ2-3 genes, the complete variable region becomes DAMVIQNPRYQVTQFGKPVTLSCSQTLNHNVMYWYQQKSSQAPKLLFHYYDKDFNNEADTPDNFQSRRPNTSFCFLDIRSPGLGDTAMYLCATSRRHGLAGDDTQYFGPGTRLTVL.